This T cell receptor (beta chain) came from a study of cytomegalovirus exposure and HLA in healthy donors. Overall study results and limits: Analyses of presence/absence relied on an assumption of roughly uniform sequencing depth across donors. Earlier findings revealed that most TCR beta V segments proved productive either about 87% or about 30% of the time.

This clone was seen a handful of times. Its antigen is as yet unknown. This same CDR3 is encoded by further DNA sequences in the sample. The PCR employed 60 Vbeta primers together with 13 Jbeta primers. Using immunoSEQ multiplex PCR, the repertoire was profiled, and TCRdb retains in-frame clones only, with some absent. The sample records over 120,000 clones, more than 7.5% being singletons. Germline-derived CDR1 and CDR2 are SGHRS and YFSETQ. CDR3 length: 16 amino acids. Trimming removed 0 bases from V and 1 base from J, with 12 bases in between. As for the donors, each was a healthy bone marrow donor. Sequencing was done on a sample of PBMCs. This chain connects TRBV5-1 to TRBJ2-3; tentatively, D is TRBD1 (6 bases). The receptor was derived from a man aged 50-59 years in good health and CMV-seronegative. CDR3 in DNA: TGCGCCAGCAGCTTGGCCGGCAGGGGAGGCACAGATACGCAGTATTTT. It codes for CASSLAGRGGTDTQYF.